This T cell receptor beta chain was recovered during a study of T cells after yellow fever vaccination (dated by TCRdb to between 2019 and 2020). Background for the entire study: Memory subsets (EM, EMRA, CM and Tscm) were sorted on a BD FACS Aria III using CD3, CD45RA, CCR7 and CD95 staining. Bulk PBMC replicates and cell subsets were isolated from blood drawn at multiple timepoints before and after both primary and secondary immunization. Memory subsets were sorted on days 0, 15 and 45 and at 18 months after primary vaccination, and on days 0, 15 and 45 after the 30-year booster. Two healthy male donors, one aged 18 to 30 and one aged 30 to 40 years, made up the cohort. To track T-cell clones before and after primary and booster YFV17D yellow fever vaccination, bulk TCR alpha and beta repertoires were sequenced longitudinally. The SMART-Seq v4 Ultra Low Input RNA kit was used to prepare libraries from fractions with low cell numbers.

Sequencer: Illumina NovaSeq 6000. TCR cDNA was synthesized by 5'RACE template switching, which introduced a universal primer site and unique molecular identifiers. cDNA synthesis was primed from both the TCR alpha and TCR beta constant segments. Library amplification involved two PCR steps, and the second step added sample barcodes and sequencing adapters. Sequencing of libraries was done on Illumina HiSeq 2500 (2x100 bp) or NovaSeq (2x150 bp). On the authors' methods: MIGEC was used to demultiplex reads and collapse the reads into UMI consensus sequences, and MiXCR was used for V(D)J alignment. Using edgeR on replicate PBMC samples, clonotypes were called vaccine-responding if FDR was below 0.01 and the log2 fold change was above 5 up to day 15. Each bulk clonotype was labeled CD4 or CD8 based on which sequenced repertoire, CD4 or CD8, contained the clonotype at higher abundance. To estimate how each clone was distributed across memory phenotypes, clonotype frequencies in memory subsets were weighted by FACS-sorted cell numbers. TCRdb's own reprocessing of the public reads used fastp at Q25 and MiXCR and kept productive beta chains. A single entry per CDR3 protein holds the most common genes and DNA from its merged rows. The V and J calls and clone size come from TCRdb's table, not from the authors' own analysis. Here the sample has over a thousand distinct CDR3 sequences; approximately 54% occur a single time. The ten largest make up around 45% of the sample.

The germline V gene (reference sequence) supplies CDR1 DFQATT and CDR2 SNEGSKA. The CDR3 holds 14 amino acids from the cysteine to the phenylalanine. CDR3 DNA is the only sequence kept; it has 42 bases, read in frame from the first base. V drops 3 bases and J drops 6 bases, leaving 17 bases in between. Per the publication, the treatment or condition label means: live attenuated yellow fever vaccine strain. PBMCs were isolated from peripheral blood using a standard Ficoll-Paque protocol. For sorted memory subsets, RNA extraction was done with the RNeasy Micro Kit. Comment on this clonotype: It has no much larger one-base neighbor in the sample; base qualities were not kept.

Summary of the overall study and its limitations: Because abundant contaminating clonotypes from the bulk population could be contained in FACS-sorted repertoires, computational filtering was required. After the booster, most clones that had expanded after primary vaccination were detected again (roughly 96% of CD4 and over 75% of CD8), suggesting broad maintenance of memory. A small fraction of clonotypes appeared in both the CD4 and CD8 compartments, likely as a result of convergent recombination. On day 0, almost all vaccine-responding clonotypes were below detection in the sorted memory subsets. The secondary T-cell response was found to be weaker but faster than the primary response, with a peak reached on day 5 rather than on day 15. The study included only a couple of donors, which limits how far the findings can be generalized.

The chain was built from TRBV20-1 and TRBJ1-1; TRBD1 is possibly the D segment (6 matching bases). The sample in question was PBMCs, either bulk or a sorted T-cell subset (CD4+, CD8+, memory, or dextramer-sorted; not recorded which), obtained on the day of the yellow fever booster vaccination. This clonotype originated in a man aged 18-30 years who received the YFV17D yellow fever vaccine. The nucleotide sequence is given as TGCAGTGCTAGGCCTCAGGGGAGCGGATCTGAAGCTTTCTTT. This encodes CSARPQGSGSEAFF.